This T cell receptor beta chain was documented in a study of cytomegalovirus exposure and HLA in healthy donors. Study-wide background: Tens of millions of unique TCRs from HLA-typed donors made up an early data release.

Overall study results and limits: Data from an earlier analysis indicated that most TCR beta V segments were productive either about 90% or about 30% of the time. For most TCR sequences rarity was the rule, although some public TCRs occurred in many donors. Three chains linked to CMV were shown in vitro to be specific for CMV antigens.

Remarks on this clone: Its antigen is not known.

The PCR made use of 60 Vbeta and 13 Jbeta primers. Only in-frame clones appear in the TCRdb table, and some are missing; sequencing was by immunoSEQ multiplex PCR. The repertoire holds around 200,000 clones, with about 80% as singletons. The source is a woman between 40 and 50 years old in good health and CMV-seronegative. The sequenced sample was PBMCs.

The CDR3 loop is CASSAGQVSYEQYF. The CDR3 bases are TGTGCCAGCAGTGCCGGACAGGTCTCCTACGAGCAGTACTTC. V gene TRBV2 combines with J gene TRBJ2-7; TRBD1 agrees at 7 bases. CDR3 length: 14 amino acids. From germline, CDR1 is SNHLY and CDR2 FYNNEI. J was trimmed by 0 bases and V by 4 bases; bases with no gene match: 3.